This T cell receptor beta chain appears in the sequencing data of a study of T cell repertoires in cytomegalovirus infection. Overall study: The authors relied on CMV epitopes, both recently identified HLA-C-restricted and well-studied HLA-B-restricted. Indicated by public TCR beta signatures were CMV infection and matching HLA type.

TCRdb recomputed calls from the reads with MiXCR, one row per CDR3 protein. The sample lists approximately 89,000 distinct CDR3 sequences, 25% to 35% occurring once. For this clonotype: What it binds is not known.

Germline lookup yields CDR1 MNHGY and CDR2 SAAAGT. Trimming stripped 8 bases from V and 5 bases from J, with 15 bases between. The CDR3 runs 13 residues. Study-level findings and limits: Cumulative frequency (of public TCR beta family members) identified carriers of CMV plus the relevant HLA.

This TCR came from a human donor in good health (CMV status not recorded). Some clones in this sample may be carry-over from other donors' samples. This chain connects TRBV6-8 to TRBJ1-1; the D gene is possibly TRBD1 (6 bases). This specimen was CD8+ T cells from cultured PBMCs, taken from culture after CMV antigen stimulation. The CDR3: CASGTGLGTEAFF. CDR3 sequence (DNA): TGTGCCAGCGGTACAGGGTTGGGAACTGAAGCTTTCTTT.